A selection of T cell receptor beta chains follows, all from one sample in a study of T-cell reconstitution after alpha-beta-depleted transplantation in children. TCRdb used MiXCR to reprocess the PCR reads, holding one entry per CDR3 protein. The table records 450,000 to 550,000 distinct CDR3 sequences, 11% of them present only once. The specimen comprised PBMCs, mostly from graft donor cells, sampled 180 days after TCRalphabeta/CD19-depleted stem cell transplant. Receptors originate from a female patient aged 2-15 years who had a stem cell transplant for aplastic anemia, so the T cells may come from the graft donor. CDR3s include the opening cysteine and the closing phenylalanine or tryptophan. A D gene is named only where the DNA matches it firmly. The listing skips clone size in some rows; elsewhere it reads once, few, many or a size class.

D gene	V gene	J gene	clone size	CDR3 length	CDR3 DNA	CDR3 protein
.	TRBV10-3	TRBJ2-5	few	14	TGTGCCATCAGAGCCACAGGGAATGAAGAGACCCAGTACTTC	CAIRATGNEETQYF
TRBD2	TRBV15	TRBJ2-1	.	16	TGTGCCACCAGCAGAGAAAAGACTAGCGGGAGGAATGAGCAGTTCTTC	CATSREKTSGRNEQFF
.	TRBV15	TRBJ1-5	few	17	TGTGCCACCAGCAGAGATCGCCTGGACATGAGCAATCAGCCCCAGCATTTT	CATSRDRLDMSNQPQHF
.	TRBV4-3	TRBJ1-5	.	14	TGCGCCAGCAGCGCCCGGGAAGGAGATCAGCCCCAGCATTTT	CASSAREGDQPQHF
TRBD1	TRBV29-1	TRBJ2-1	.	15	TGCAGCGTTGAAGTACAGGGGGAGTCCTACAATGAGCAGTTCTTC	CSVEVQGESYNEQFF
TRBD2	TRBV5-5	TRBJ2-3	few	17	TGTGCCAGCAGCTTAAGCTTGAGCGGGGACTGGGGGGATACGCAGTATTTT	CASSLSLSGDWGDTQYF
TRBD2	TRBV7-9	TRBJ2-2	few	15	TGTGCCAGCAGTTCGAGCGGGAGGTCGTCCGGGGAGCTGTTTTTT	CASSSSGRSSGELFF
.	TRBV29-1	TRBJ1-2	.	13	TGCAGCGCTAGGGGCAGCGACATAACCGGCTACACCTTC	CSARGSDITGYTF
.	TRBV29-1	TRBJ2-1	.	12	TGCAGCGTTGAAGGTGGACACAATGAGCAGTTCTTC	CSVEGGHNEQFF
TRBD2	TRBV6-4	TRBJ2-1	few	15	TGTGCCAGCAGTGACGGGGAGGGGTTATACAATGAGCAGTTCTTC	CASSDGEGLYNEQFF
.	TRBV11-2	TRBJ2-1	.	15	TGTGCCAGCAGCGTCCCGGGACACCCCTACAATGAGCAGTTCTTC	CASSVPGHPYNEQFF
.	TRBV11-2	TRBJ1-5	few	16	TGTGCCAGCAGCTTGGTCGGGCAGTTTAGCAATCAGCCCCAGCATTTT	CASSLVGQFSNQPQHF
TRBD2	TRBV27	TRBJ2-1	.	19	TGTGCCAGCAGTTTTCGAACCGCGACTAGCGGGAGGGCAGGCAATGAGCAGTTCTTC	CASSFRTATSGRAGNEQFF
.	TRBV19	TRBJ2-2	.	17	TGTGCCAGTAGTCCGGGCCAAGGATACGGGAACACCGGGGAGCTGTTTTTT	CASSPGQGYGNTGELFF
.	TRBV2	TRBJ2-1	.	13	TGTGCCAGCCCCCCCAACAGGGAGGGGGAGCAGTTCTTC	CASPPNREGEQFF
TRBD1	TRBV5-1	TRBJ2-5	.	15	TGCGCCAGCAGCGGTGGACAGGGGGCGCGAGAGACCCAGTACTTC	CASSGGQGARETQYF
.	TRBV7-8	TRBJ1-2	.	15	TGTGCCAGCAGCGAGCCGGGCCCAATCGACTATGGCTACACCTTC	CASSEPGPIDYGYTF
.	TRBV6-5	TRBJ2-4	.	13	TGTGCCAGTATCGGTCTAGCCAAAAACATTCAGTACTTC	CASIGLAKNIQYF
TRBD1	TRBV7-6	TRBJ1-4	few	16	TGTGCCAGCAGCCTGGGACAGGGGGTCTCTCCGGAAAAACTGTTTTTT	CASSLGQGVSPEKLFF
.	TRBV20-1	TRBJ2-1	few	12	TGCAGTGCTAGAGACGATTGGGATGAGCAGTTCTTC	CSARDDWDEQFF
.	TRBV10-3	TRBJ1-1	many	13	TGTGCCATCAGTGACCTACTTCACACTGAAGCTTTCTTT	CAISDLLHTEAFF
TRBD2	TRBV7-2	TRBJ2-5	few	15	TGTGCCAGCAGCGCCCGACTAGCGGGAGAAGAGACCCAGTACTTC	CASSARLAGEETQYF
TRBD1	TRBV13	TRBJ2-1	.	14	TGTGCCAGCAGCTGGAACAGGGGAGACAATGAGCAGTTCTTC	CASSWNRGDNEQFF
TRBD1	TRBV29-1	TRBJ2-5	.	14	TGCAGCGTCGGGAAACAGGGGGCGGGAGAGACCCAGTACTTC	CSVGKQGAGETQYF
TRBD2	TRBV9	TRBJ2-3	few	17	TGTGCCAGCAGCATCGGGACTAGCGGGAGGCTCACAGATACGCAGTATTTT	CASSIGTSGRLTDTQYF
.	TRBV7-2	TRBJ2-3	few	16	TGTGCCAGCAGCCGAATTGGCGGGCCTAGCACAGATACGCAGTATTTT	CASSRIGGPSTDTQYF
TRBD2	TRBV29-1	TRBJ2-1	many	14	TGCAGCGTATATGGACTAGTTTCCTACAATGAGCAGTTCTTC	CSVYGLVSYNEQFF
.	TRBV9	TRBJ1-5	.	14	TGTGCCAGCAGCCCCGGCGGCGGGGGTCAGCCCCAGCATTTT	CASSPGGGGQPQHF
TRBD1	TRBV5-1	TRBJ2-2	many	14	TGCGCCAGCAGCCGCCAACAGGGGGCCGGGGAGCTGTTTTTT	CASSRQQGAGELFF
TRBD2	TRBV13	TRBJ2-1	few	19	TGTGCCAGCAGCCTCGAACTAGCGGGACAATTGACAATGAGCAATGAGCAGTTCTTC	CASSLELAGQLTMSNEQFF
TRBD2	TRBV7-8	TRBJ2-3	many	14	TGTGCCAGCAGCTTAGTCGGGAGGACAGATACGCAGTATTTT	CASSLVGRTDTQYF
.	TRBV19	TRBJ1-4	few	15	TGTGCCAGTAATTGGGAGCTTTCAACTAATGAAAAACTGTTTTTT	CASNWELSTNEKLFF
TRBD1	TRBV12-3/TRBV12-4	TRBJ2-2	.	19	TGTGCCAGCAGTCGGGACAGGGGGTTTTTTCCCGCGAACACCGGGGAGCTGTTTTTT	CASSRDRGFFPANTGELFF
.	TRBV14	TRBJ1-2	few	13	TGTGCCAGCAGCCAAGCCGGGCTCATCGGCTACACCTTC	CASSQAGLIGYTF
TRBD2	TRBV9	TRBJ2-1	.	16	TGTGCCAGCAGGTCCGGGGCGGGAGGACTGGACAATGAGCAGTTCTTC	CASRSGAGGLDNEQFF